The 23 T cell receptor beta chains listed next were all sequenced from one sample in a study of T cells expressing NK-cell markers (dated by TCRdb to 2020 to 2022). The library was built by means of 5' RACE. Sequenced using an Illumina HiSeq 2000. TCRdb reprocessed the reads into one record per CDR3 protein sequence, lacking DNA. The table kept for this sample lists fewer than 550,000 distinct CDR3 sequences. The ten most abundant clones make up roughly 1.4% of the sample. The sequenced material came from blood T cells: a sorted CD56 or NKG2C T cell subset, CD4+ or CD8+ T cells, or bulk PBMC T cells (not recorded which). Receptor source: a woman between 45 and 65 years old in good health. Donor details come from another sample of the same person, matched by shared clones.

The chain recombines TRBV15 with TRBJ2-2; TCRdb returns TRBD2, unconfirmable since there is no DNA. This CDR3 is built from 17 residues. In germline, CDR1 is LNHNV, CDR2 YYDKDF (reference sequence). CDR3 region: CATSRDRLAGVTGELFF.

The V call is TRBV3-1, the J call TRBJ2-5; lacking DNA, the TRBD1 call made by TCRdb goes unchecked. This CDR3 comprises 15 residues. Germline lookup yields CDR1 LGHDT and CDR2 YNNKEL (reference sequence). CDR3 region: CASSLRGERQETQYF.

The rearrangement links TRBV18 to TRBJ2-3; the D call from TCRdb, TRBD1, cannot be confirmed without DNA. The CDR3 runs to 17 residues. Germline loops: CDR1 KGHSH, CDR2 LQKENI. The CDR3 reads CASSRMSGTGSTDTQYF. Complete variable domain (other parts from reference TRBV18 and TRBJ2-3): NAGVMQNPRHLVRRRGQEARLRCSPMKGHSHVYWYRQLPEEGLKFMVYLQKENIIDESGMPKERFSAEFPKEGPSILRIQQVVRGDSAAYFCASSRMSGTGSTDTQYFGPGTRLTVL.

The CDR3 region is CSAIPGGDYRFGAFF. The chain recombines TRBV20-1 with TRBJ1-1. This CDR3 contains 15 residues. Germline CDR1 is DFQATT and CDR2 is SNEGSKA (reference sequence).

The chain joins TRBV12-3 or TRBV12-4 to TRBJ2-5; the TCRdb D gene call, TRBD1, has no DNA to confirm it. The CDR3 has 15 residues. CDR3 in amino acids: CASTPDSASQETQYF.

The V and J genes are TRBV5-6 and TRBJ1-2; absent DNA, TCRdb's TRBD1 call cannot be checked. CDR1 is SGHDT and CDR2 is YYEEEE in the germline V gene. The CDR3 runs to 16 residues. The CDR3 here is CASSLAGQASNYGYTF.

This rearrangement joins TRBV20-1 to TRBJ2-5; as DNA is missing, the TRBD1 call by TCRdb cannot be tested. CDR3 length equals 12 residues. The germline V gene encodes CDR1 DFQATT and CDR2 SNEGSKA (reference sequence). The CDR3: CSAQQEQETQYF.

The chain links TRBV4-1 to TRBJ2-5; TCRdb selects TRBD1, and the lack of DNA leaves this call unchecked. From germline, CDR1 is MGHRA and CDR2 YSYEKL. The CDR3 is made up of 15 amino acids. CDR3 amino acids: CASSQDSGFLETQYF.

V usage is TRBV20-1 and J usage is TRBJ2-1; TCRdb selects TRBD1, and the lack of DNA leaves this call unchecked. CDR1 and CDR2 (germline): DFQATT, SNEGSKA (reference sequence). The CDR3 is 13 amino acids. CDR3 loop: CSAREGGLLEQFF.

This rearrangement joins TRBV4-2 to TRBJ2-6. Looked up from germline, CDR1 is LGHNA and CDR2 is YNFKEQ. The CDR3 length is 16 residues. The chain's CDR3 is CASSIGRPSGANVLTF.

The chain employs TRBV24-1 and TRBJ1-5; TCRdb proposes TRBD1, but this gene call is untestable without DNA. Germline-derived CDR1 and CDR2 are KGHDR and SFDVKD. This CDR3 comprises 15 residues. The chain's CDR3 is CATSDGGLSNQPQHF.

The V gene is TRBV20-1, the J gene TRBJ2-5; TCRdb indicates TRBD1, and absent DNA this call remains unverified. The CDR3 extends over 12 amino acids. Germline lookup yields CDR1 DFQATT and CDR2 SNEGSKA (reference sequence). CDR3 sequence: CSAWGQLETQYF.

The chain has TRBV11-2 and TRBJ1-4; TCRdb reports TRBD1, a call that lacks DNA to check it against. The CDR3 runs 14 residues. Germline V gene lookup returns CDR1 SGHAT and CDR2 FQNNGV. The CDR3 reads CASSFEGHQEKLFF.

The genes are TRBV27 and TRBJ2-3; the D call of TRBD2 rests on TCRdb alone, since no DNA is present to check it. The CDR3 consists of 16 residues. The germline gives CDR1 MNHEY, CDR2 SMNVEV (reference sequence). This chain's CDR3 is CASSFGGGQNTDTQYF.

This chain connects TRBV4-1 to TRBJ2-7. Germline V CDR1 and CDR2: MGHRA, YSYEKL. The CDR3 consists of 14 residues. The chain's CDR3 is CASSQTGRHYEQYF.

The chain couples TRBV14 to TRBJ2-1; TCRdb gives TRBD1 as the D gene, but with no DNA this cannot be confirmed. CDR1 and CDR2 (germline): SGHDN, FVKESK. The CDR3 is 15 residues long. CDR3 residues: CASSHWLPAAEEQFF. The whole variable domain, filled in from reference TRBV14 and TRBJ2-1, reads EAGVTQFPSHSVIEKGQTVTLRCDPISGHDNLYWYRRVMGKEIKFLLHFVKESKQDESGMPNNRFLAERTGGTYSTLKVQPAELEDSGVYFCASSHWLPAAEEQFFGPGTRLTVL.

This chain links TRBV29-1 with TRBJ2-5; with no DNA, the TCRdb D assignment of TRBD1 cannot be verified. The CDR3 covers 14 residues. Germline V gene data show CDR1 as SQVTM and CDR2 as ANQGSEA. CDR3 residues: CSVVWTGRGETQYF.

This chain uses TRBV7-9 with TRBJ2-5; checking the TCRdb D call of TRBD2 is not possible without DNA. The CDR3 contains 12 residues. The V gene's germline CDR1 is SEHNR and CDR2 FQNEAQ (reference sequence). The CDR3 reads CASSLAGEGPYF.

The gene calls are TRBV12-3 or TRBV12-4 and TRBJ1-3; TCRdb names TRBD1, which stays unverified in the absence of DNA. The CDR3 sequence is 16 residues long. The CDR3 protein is CASSSQGAYSGNTIYF.

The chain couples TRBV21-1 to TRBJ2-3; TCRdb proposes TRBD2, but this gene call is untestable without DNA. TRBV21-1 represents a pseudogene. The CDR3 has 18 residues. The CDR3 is CASSTPGLAGVPTDTQYF.

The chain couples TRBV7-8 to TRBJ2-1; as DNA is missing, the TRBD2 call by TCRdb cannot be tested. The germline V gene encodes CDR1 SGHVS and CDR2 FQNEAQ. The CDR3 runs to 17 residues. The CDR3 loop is CASSYLGLAGIKYEQFF.

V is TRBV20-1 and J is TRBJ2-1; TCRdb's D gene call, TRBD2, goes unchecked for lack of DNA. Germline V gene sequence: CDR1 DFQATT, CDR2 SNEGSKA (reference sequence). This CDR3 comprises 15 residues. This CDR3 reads CSAETASGVDNEQFF.

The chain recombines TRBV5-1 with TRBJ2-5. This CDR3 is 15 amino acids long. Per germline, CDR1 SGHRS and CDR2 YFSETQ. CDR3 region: CASSFRAATQETQYF.